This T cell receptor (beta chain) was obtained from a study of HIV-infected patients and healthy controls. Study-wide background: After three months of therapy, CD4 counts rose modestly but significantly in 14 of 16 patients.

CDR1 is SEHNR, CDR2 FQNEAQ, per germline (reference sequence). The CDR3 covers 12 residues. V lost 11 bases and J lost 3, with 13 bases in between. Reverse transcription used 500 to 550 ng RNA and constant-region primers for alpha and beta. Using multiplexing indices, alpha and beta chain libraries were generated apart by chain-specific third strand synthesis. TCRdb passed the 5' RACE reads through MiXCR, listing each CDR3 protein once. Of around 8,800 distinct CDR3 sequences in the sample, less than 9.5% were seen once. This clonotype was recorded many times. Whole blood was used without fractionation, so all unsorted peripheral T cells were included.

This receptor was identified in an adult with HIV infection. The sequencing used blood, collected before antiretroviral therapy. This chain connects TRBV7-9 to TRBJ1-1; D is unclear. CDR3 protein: CAQNPAYTEAFF. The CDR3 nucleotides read TGTGCCCAAAACCCGGCGTACACTGAAGCTTTCTTT.